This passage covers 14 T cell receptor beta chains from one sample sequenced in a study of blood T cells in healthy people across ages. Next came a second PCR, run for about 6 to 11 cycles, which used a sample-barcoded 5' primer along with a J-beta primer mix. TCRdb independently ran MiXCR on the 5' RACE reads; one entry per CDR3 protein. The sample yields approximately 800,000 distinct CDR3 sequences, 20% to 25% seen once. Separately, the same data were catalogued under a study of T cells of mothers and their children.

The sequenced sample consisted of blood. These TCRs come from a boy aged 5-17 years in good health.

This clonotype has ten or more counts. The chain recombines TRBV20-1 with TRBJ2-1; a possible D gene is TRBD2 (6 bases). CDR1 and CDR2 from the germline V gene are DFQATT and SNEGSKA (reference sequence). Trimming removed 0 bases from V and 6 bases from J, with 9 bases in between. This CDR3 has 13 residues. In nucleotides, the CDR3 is TGCAGTGCTAGAGATGGGGGGATCAATGAGCAGTTCTTC. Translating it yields CSARDGGINEQFF.

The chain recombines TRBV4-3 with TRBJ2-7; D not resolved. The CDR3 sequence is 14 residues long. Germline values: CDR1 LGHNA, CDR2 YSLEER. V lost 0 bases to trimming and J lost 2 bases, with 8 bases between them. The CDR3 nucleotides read TGCGCCAGCAGCCAAGACTTATTTACCTACGAGCAGTACTTC. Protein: CASSQDLFTYEQYF.

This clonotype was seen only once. The CDR3 loop reads CASSLRDPRGNEQFF. In DNA, the CDR3 is TGTGCCAGCAGTCTCCGGGACCCCAGGGGCAATGAGCAGTTCTTC. This chain links TRBV7-2 with TRBJ2-5, with D possibly TRBD1 on 6 matching bases. The J call may be faulty, since TRBJ2-1 better matches the DNA end. The CDR3 extends over 15 amino acids. Germline V gene lookup returns CDR1 SGHTA and CDR2 FQGNSA.

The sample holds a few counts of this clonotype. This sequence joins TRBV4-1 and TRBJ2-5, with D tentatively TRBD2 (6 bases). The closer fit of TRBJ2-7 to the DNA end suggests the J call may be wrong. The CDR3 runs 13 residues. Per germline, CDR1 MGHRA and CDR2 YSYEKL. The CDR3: CASSVGRGYEQYF. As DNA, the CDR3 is TGCGCCAGCAGCGTCGGGAGAGGCTACGAGCAGTACTTC.

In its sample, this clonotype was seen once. The DNA for the CDR3 is TGTGCCAGCAGAAACCCACGGACAGGGGCTAGCTCTGGAAACACCATATATTTT. Its protein is CASRNPRTGASSGNTIYF. The V call is TRBV28, the J call TRBJ1-3; 9 nucleotides align to TRBD1. The CDR3 has 18 residues. V dropped 6 bases and J dropped 0; count of bases not matched to a gene: 12. The germline V gene encodes CDR1 MDHEN and CDR2 SYDVKM.

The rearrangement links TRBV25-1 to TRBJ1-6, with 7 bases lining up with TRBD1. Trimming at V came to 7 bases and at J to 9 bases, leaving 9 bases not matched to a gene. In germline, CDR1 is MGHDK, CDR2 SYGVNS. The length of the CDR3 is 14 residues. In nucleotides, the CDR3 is TGTGCCAGCACGTCCAGGACAGGAGGTTCACCCCTCCACTTT. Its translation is CASTSRTGGSPLHF.

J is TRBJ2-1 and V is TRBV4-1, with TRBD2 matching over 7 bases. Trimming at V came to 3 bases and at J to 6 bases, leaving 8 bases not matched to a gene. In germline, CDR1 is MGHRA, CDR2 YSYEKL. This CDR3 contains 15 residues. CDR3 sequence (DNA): TGCGCCAGCAGCCAGGGGGGGACGGGAGGCAATGAGCAGTTCTTC. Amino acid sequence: CASSQGGTGGNEQFF.

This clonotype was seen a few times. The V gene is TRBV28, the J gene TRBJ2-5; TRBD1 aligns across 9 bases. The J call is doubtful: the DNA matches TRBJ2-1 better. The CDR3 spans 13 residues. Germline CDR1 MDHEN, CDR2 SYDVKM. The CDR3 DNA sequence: TGTGCCAGCAGTTCGACAGGGGGAGACGAGCAGTTCTTC. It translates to CASSSTGGDEQFF.

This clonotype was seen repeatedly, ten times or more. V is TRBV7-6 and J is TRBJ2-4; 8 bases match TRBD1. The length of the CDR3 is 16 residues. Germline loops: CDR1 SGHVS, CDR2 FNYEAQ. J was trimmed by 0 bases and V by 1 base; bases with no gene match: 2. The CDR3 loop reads CASSLGTGLAKNIQYF. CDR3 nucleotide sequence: TGTGCCAGCAGCTTAGGGACAGGGCTAGCCAAAAACATTCAGTACTTC.

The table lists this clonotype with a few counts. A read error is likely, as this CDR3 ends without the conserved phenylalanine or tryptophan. Written as DNA, the CDR3 is TGCAGCGTTGGGGGATTTTTACCGGCTTTGGCCAAAAACATTCAGTACCTC. It yields the protein CSVGGFLPALAKNIQYL. The chain links TRBV29-1 to TRBJ2-4, with no clear D. This CDR3 region has 17 residues. Trimming took off 4 bases at V and 1 base at J, with 20 bases between the two ends. Germline V gene lookup returns CDR1 SQVTM and CDR2 ANQGSEA.

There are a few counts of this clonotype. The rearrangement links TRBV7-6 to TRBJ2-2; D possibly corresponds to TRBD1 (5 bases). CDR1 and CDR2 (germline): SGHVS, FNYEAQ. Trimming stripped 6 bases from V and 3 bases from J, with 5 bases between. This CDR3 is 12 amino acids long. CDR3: CASRQDTGELFF. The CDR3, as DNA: TGTGCCAGCAGACAGGACACCGGGGAGCTGTTTTTT.

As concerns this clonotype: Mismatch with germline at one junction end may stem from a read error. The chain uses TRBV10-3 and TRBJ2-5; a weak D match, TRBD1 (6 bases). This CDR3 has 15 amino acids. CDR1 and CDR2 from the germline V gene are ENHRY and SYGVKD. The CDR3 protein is CAIGDSGDIQETQYF. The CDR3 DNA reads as TGTGCCATCGGTGATTCAGGGGATATACAAGAGACCCAGTACTTC.

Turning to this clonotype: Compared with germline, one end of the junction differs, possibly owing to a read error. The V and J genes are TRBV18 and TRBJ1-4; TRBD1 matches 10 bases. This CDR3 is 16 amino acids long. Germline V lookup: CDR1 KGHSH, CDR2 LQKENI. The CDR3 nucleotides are TGTGCCAGCTCGCGACCGGGACAGGGGACGATAGAAAGACTGTTTTTT. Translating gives CASSRPGQGTIERLFF.

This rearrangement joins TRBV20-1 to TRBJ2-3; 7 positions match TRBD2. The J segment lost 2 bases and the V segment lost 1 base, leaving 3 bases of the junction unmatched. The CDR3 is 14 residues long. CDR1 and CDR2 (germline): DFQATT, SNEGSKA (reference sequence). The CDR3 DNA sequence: TGCAGTGCTAGAGGGGGGGGTGCCACAGATACGCAGTATTTT. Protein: CSARGGGATDTQYF.